This T cell receptor (beta chain) was identified in a study of shared clonotypes between healthy human individuals. About the research overall: The composition of the donors was a couple of women and three men aged 18 to 49.

All donors were Caucasian adults living in Nashville, Tennessee. General study findings and limits: Researchers sampled only blood; tissue repertoires likely differ.

From germline, CDR1 is WNHNN and CDR2 SYGVQD (reference sequence). Trimming pared 0 bases from V and 4 bases from J, leaving 8 bases between. The CDR3 extends over 14 amino acids. Authors' analysis steps: Sequence data from immunoSEQ were junction-only and lacked quality scores; consequently, filtering differed. Some clones are missing from TCRdb's copy, which holds only in-frame ones; the method was immunoSEQ multiplex PCR. The V and J calls and clone size are taken from that table; D and trimming were inferred from the DNA. The table records about 480,000 clones, over 75% of them present only once. Of note for this clone: The antigen is unknown.

The source is a woman aged 40 to 50 in good health. Some clones in this sample may be carry-over from other donors' samples. The sequenced sample consisted of PBMCs. The V call is TRBV10-1, the J call TRBJ2-3; D gene unclear. CDR3 residues: CASSESPRADTQYF. The CDR3, as DNA: TGCGCCAGCAGTGAGTCGCCCCGGGCAGATACGCAGTATTTT.